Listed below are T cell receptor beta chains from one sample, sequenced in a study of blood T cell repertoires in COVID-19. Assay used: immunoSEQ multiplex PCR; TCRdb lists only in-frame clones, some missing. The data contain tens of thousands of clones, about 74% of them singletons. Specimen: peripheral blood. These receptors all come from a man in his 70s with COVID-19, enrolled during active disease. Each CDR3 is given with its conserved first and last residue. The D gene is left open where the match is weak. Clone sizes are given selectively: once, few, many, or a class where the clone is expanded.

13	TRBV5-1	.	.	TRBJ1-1	TGCGCCAGCAGCTTGGCCGCAGGCACTGAAGCTTTCTTT	CASSLAAGTEAFF
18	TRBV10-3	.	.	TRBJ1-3	TGTGCCATCAGAATAACGGTTCCAGGGAACCTCTCTGGAAACACCATATATTTT	CAIRITVPGNLSGNTIYF
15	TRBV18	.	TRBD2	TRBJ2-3	TGTGCCAGCTCACCGACTAGCGCCCGGGATGGTACGCAGTATTTT	CASSPTSARDGTQYF
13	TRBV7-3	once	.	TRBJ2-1	TGTGCCAGCAGCTTAAACAGGGAGGGTGAGCAGTTCTTC	CASSLNREGEQFF
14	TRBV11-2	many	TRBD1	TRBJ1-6	TGTGCCAGCAGCCGTGACAGGGTTAATTCACCCCTCCACTTT	CASSRDRVNSPLHF
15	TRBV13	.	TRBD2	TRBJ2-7	TGTGCCAGCAGCTTAGCCCTAGCGGGATTCTACGAGCAGTACTTC	CASSLALAGFYEQYF
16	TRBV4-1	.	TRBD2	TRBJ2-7	TGCGCCAGCAGCCAAGCGGCCTCTAGCGGGAGAGGCGAGCAGTACTTC	CASSQAASSGRGEQYF
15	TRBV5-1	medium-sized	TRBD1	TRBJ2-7	TGCGCCAGCAGCTTGGGGGCAGGGGGCATAGACGAGCAGTACTTC	CASSLGAGGIDEQYF
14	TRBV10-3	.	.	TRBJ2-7	TGTGCCATTCAGATGACAGCGAGCTCCTACGAGCAGTACTTC	CAIQMTASSYEQYF
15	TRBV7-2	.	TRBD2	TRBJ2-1	TGTGCCAGCAGCCCCGGGACTAGCGTGTACAATGAGCAGTTCTTC	CASSPGTSVYNEQFF
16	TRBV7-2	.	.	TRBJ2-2	TGTGCCAGCAGCTTAGTCGGGGGGCCCTACCCCGGGGAGCTGTTTTTT	CASSLVGGPYPGELFF
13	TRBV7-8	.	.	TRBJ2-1	TGTGCCAGCAGCTTAGGACAACTCAATGAGCAGTTCTTC	CASSLGQLNEQFF
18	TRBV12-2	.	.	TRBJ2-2	TGTGCAAGTCGCTTAGCGCTCCGTGGACAGCGTTACACCGGGGAGCTGTTTTTT	CASRLALRGQRYTGELFF
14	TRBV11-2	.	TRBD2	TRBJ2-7	TGTGCCAGCAGCTCGCCGGGACTATCCTACGAGCAGTACTTC	CASSSPGLSYEQYF
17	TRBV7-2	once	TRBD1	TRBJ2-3	TGTGCCAGCAGCTTAGTAGGGACAGGAAGAAGCACAGATACGCAGTATTTT	CASSLVGTGRSTDTQYF
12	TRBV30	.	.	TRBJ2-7	TGTGCCTGGAGTCCAGGGGCCTACGAGCAGTACTTC	CAWSPGAYEQYF
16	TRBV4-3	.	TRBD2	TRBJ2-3	TGCGCCAGCAGCCAAGGTTCTAGCGGGGGCACAGATACGCAGTATTTT	CASSQGSSGGTDTQYF
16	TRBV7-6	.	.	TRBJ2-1	TGTGCCAGCAGCCCTCAGCCGGGACTCAATTACAATGAGCAGTTCTTC	CASSPQPGLNYNEQFF
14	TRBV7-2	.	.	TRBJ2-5	TGTGCCAGCAGCCCTATTGGGCGTATGGAGACCCAGTACTTC	CASSPIGRMETQYF